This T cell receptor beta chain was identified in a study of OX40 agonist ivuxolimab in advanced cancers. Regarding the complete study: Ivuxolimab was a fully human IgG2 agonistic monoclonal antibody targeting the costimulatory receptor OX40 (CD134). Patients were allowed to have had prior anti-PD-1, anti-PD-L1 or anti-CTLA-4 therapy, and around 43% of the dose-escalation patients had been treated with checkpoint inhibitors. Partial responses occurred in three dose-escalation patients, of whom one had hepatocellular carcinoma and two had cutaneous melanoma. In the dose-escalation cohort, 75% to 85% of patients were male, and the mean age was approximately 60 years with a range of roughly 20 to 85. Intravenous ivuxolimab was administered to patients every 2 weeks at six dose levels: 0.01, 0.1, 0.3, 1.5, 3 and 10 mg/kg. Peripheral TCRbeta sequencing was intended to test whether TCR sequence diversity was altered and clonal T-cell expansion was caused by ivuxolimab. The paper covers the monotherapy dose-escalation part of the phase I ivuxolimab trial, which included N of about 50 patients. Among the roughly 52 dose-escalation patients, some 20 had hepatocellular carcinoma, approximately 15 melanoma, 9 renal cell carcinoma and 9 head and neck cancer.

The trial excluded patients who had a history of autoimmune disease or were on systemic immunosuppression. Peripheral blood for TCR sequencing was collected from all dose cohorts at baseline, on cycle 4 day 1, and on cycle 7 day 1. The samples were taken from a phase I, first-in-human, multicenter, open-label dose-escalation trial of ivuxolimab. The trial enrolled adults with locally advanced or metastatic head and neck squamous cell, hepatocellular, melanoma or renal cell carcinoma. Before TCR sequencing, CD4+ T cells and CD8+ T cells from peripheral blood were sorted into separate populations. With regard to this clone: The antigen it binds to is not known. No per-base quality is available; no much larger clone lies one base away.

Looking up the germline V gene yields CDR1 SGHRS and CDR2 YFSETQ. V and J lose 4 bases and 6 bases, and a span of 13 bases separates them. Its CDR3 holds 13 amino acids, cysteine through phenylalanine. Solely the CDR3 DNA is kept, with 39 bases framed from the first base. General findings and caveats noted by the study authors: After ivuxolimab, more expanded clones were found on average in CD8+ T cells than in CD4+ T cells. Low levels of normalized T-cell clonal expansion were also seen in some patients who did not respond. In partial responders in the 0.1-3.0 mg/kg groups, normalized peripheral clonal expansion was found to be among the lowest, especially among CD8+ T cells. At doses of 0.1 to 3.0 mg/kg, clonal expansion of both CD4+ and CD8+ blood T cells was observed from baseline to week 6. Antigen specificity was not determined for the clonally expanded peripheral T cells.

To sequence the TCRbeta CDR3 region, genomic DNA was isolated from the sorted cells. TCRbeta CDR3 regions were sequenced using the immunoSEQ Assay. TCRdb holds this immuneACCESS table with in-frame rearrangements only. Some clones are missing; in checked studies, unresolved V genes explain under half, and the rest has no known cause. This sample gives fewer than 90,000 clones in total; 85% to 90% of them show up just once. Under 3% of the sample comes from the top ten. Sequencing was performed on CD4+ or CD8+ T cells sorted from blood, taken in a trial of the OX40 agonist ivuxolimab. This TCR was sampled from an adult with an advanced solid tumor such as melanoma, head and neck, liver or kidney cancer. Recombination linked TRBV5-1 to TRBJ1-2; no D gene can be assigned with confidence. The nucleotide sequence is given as TGCGCCAGCAGCCCAATTCCCCAGAATGGCTACACCTTC. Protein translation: CASSPIPQNGYTF. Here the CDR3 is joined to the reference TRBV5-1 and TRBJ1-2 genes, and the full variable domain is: KAGVTQTPRYLIKTRGQQVTLSCSPISGHRSVSWYQQTPGQGLQFLFEYFSETQRNKGNFPGRFSGRQFSNSRSEMNVSTLELGDSALYLCASSPIPQNGYTFGSGTRLTVV.